Presented here are 21 T cell receptor beta chains from one specimen sequenced in a study of sequential checkpoint blockade in melanoma. The repertoire was sequenced with immunoSEQ multiplex PCR; TCRdb's copy has only in-frame clones and lacks some. The sample consists of about 9,500 clones, under 30% of them appearing once. Treatment denoted: randomized to nivolumab then ipilimumab (arm A) or the reverse (arm B). Material: tumor tissue (inferred from file names), obtained from a patient given nivolumab and ipilimumab in sequence. The receptors shown here come from a human donor with melanoma.

The chain carries TRBV5-1 and TRBJ1-4, with D possibly being TRBD1 (6 bases). Germline CDR1 SGHRS, CDR2 YFSETQ. Trimming stripped 1 base from V and 5 bases from J, with 18 bases between. This CDR3 comprises 17 residues. The CDR3 sequence is CASSLSGGLSRNEKLFF. CDR3 coding DNA: TGCGCCAGCAGCTTGAGCGGGGGCCTATCGCGGAATGAAAAACTGTTTTTT.

The V call is TRBV5-1, the J call TRBJ2-7; 12 nucleotides match TRBD2. The CDR3 loop spans 17 amino acids. J gave up 3 bases and V 2 bases, and 9 bases lay outside the gene matches. The germline V gene encodes CDR1 SGHRS and CDR2 YFSETQ. CDR3 in DNA: TGCGCCAGCAGCTTAGACCCTACTAGCGGGGGGATCTACGAGCAGTACTTC. This sequence encodes CASSLDPTSGGIYEQYF.

This clone was found many times. In nucleotides, the CDR3 is TGTGCCAGCAGCTTAGTCGGGACAGGGGGCTACGAGCAGTACTTC. Encoded protein: CASSLVGTGGYEQYF. The chain has TRBV11-1 and TRBJ2-7; 11 bases are shared with TRBD1. The CDR3 has 15 residues. Germline CDR1 reads SGHAT; CDR2 reads FQDESV (reference sequence). Trimming at V came to 1 base and at J to 3 bases, leaving 2 bases not matched to a gene.

Only a few counts were recorded for this clone. This chain joins TRBV11-3 and TRBJ2-5; unclear D gene. This CDR3 region has 15 residues. Trimming removed 4 bases from V and 1 base from J, with 13 bases in between. CDR1 and CDR2 from the germline V gene are SGHNT and YENEEA. In nucleotides, the CDR3 is TGTGCCAGCAGCTCCCCCCGCGTCGCCCAAGAGACCCAGTACTTC. Translation: CASSSPRVAQETQYF.

DNA for the CDR3: TGCGCCAGCGGACACCCGAACACTGAAGCTTTCTTT. This sequence encodes CASGHPNTEAFF. V is TRBV10-2 and J is TRBJ1-1; D may be TRBD1 (5 bases). This CDR3 region has 12 residues. Deletions cut 8 bases from V and 1 base from J, with 8 bases between. Germline V gene lookup returns CDR1 WSHSY and CDR2 SAAADI.

The chain combines TRBV7-5 with TRBJ1-2; the DNA was not compared with TRBD1, the D call given in the table. TRBV7-5 is assigned pseudogene status. There are 15 residues in the CDR3. The CDR3 protein is CASSLGGQGSGGYTF. The CDR3 nucleotides read TGTGCCAGCAGCTTAGGGGGACAGGGATCGGGCGGCTACACCTTC.

V usage is TRBV28 and J usage is TRBJ1-2, with D perhaps matching TRBD1 (5 bases). V gave up 5 bases and J gave up 0 bases, with 10 bases separating them. Germline CDR1 MDHEN, CDR2 SYDVKM. The CDR3 has 14 amino acids. CDR3 sequence: CASSRGGSNYGYTF. CDR3 sequence (DNA): TGTGCCAGCAGTAGGGGCGGCTCTAACTATGGCTACACCTTC.

Many counts were recorded for this clone. V is TRBV11-3 and J is TRBJ2-5, with D perhaps matching TRBD1 (6 bases). This CDR3 is 14 amino acids long. With 3 bases removed from V and 5 bases from J, the gap between germline ends came to 13 bases. The germline V gene has CDR1 SGHNT and CDR2 YENEEA. As DNA, the CDR3 is TGTGCCAGCAGCTTGGCGGCAGGGGTGGAGACCCAGTACTTC. This translates into CASSLAAGVETQYF.

The rearrangement links TRBV10-2 to TRBJ1-2; D not certain. From germline, CDR1 is WSHSY and CDR2 SAAADI. With 2 bases removed from V and 5 bases from J, the gap between germline ends came to 9 bases. The CDR3 is 13 residues long. In nucleotides, the CDR3 is TGCGCCAGCAGTGAGATGACGGCTTATGGCTACACCTTC. Protein: CASSEMTAYGYTF.

The chain joins TRBV18 to TRBJ2-5; TRBD2 matches at 9 bases. The CDR3 runs 14 residues. The germline CDR1 and CDR2 sequences are KGHSH and LQKENI. V lost 5 bases to trimming and J lost 5 bases; unmatched junction nucleotides: 6. The CDR3 region has the DNA TGTGCCAGCTCAACGACTAGCGGCTGGGAGACCCAGTACTTC. Its translation: CASSTTSGWETQYF.

The rearrangement joins TRBV28 to TRBJ2-2; maybe TRBD1 (5 bases). Trimming cost V 6 bases and J 4 bases, with 18 bases left between them. CDR1 MDHEN and CDR2 SYDVKM come from the germline V gene. The CDR3 is 16 amino acids. Here the CDR3 reads CASSPPQQGATGELFF. In DNA form, the CDR3 reads TGTGCCAGCAGCCCTCCTCAGCAGGGTGCCACCGGGGAGCTGTTTTTT.

This clone was seen at least ten times. The chain recombines TRBV11-3 with TRBJ1-1, with TRBD1 matching over 8 bases. CDR3 length: 14 residues. Per germline, CDR1 SGHNT and CDR2 YENEEA. V trimming: 7 bases; J trimming: 4 bases; junction bases outside the gene matches: 8. The CDR3: CASTPKGQGTEAFF. CDR3 coding DNA: TGTGCCAGCACCCCAAAAGGACAGGGCACTGAAGCTTTCTTT.

The chain employs TRBV4-1 and TRBJ1-1; D is ambiguous. Trimming shortened V by 2 bases and J by 5 bases, and 12 bases separated the two germline ends. This CDR3 spans 14 amino acids. Germline CDR1 MGHRA, CDR2 YSYEKL. This CDR3 reads CASSQPNRRTEAFF. CDR3 nucleotide sequence: TGCGCCAGCAGCCAACCGAACCGGAGAACTGAAGCTTTCTTT.

V usage is TRBV6-7 and J usage is TRBJ1-2; unclear D gene. TRBV6-7 is an ORF for which the function is uncertain. V lost 5 bases and J 9 bases, leaving 13 bases between the germline ends. CDR3 size: 12 residues. In nucleotides, the CDR3 is TGTGCCAGCAGTGCCACAGACTGTTGCTACACCTTC. Translated: CASSATDCCYTF.

The chain employs TRBV15 and TRBJ1-2; D gene unclear. Germline V gives CDR1 LNHNV, CDR2 YYDKDF (reference sequence). V was clipped by 0 bases and J by 8 bases, with 16 bases between them. The CDR3 sequence is 15 residues long. CDR3 protein: CATSRDFPAPGGYTF. CDR3 DNA sequence: TGTGCCACCAGCAGAGATTTCCCCGCACCCGGGGGCTACACCTTC. Using reference TRBV15 and TRBJ1-2 for the parts outside the CDR3, the full variable domain is DAMVIQNPRYQVTQFGKPVTLSCSQTLNHNVMYWYQQKSSQAPKLLFHYYDKDFNNEADTPDNFQSRRPNTSFCFLDIRSPGLGDTAMYLCATSRDFPAPGGYTFGSGTRLTVV.

This clone has more than one count but fewer than ten. CDR3 residues: CASSYQGWSSEETQYF. The CDR3 region has the DNA TGTGCCAGCAGCTATCAGGGGTGGTCCTCGGAAGAGACCCAGTACTTC. The chain couples TRBV11-3 to TRBJ2-5; D is perhaps TRBD1 (6 bases). The V end lost 4 bases, the J end lost 3 bases, and 18 bases lay between the germline ends. Germline V gene data show CDR1 as SGHNT and CDR2 as YENEEA. The CDR3 spans 16 residues.

V usage is TRBV9 and J usage is TRBJ2-1, with D perhaps TRBD1 or TRBD2 (5 bases each). Trimming stripped 1 base from V and 2 bases from J, with 19 bases between. The CDR3 sequence is 18 residues long. Germline assignment: CDR1 SGDLS and CDR2 YYNGEE. CDR3 nucleotide sequence: TGTGCCAGCAGCGTATCTGGCAGAGGGGTGTGGGCCTACAATGAGCAGTTCTTC. It is translated as CASSVSGRGVWAYNEQFF.

The V gene is TRBV19, the J gene TRBJ2-1; D remains ambiguous. Germline V lookup: CDR1 LNHDA, CDR2 SQIVND (reference sequence). V was cut by 2 bases and J by 0 bases, with 8 bases left in between. This CDR3 is built from 15 residues. The CDR3 coding sequence is TGTGCCAGTAGTATAAAGCTGAGCTCCTACAATGAGCAGTTCTTC. As protein: CASSIKLSSYNEQFF.

In its sample, this clone was seen a few times. The V gene is TRBV11-3, the J gene TRBJ1-1, with TRBD1 identical over 7 bases. CDR3 length: 15 amino acids. Germline CDR1 is SGHNT and CDR2 is YENEEA. Losses at the gene ends were 3 bases for V and 6 bases for J; bases not matched to a gene: 10. This CDR3 reads CASSFQRGPGAEAFF. The CDR3 DNA reads TGTGCCAGCAGCTTTCAAAGGGGGCCTGGCGCTGAAGCTTTCTTT.

In its sample, this clone was seen a few times. As DNA, the CDR3 is TGTGCCAGCAGTACCACCCCAGACTATGGCTACACCTTC. This encodes CASSTTPDYGYTF. The chain employs TRBV28 and TRBJ1-2; no definite D call. Germline V gene lookup returns CDR1 MDHEN and CDR2 SYDVKM. The CDR3 is made up of 13 amino acids. V lost 5 bases to trimming and J lost 3 bases, with 10 bases between them.

The gene calls are TRBV11-3 and TRBJ1-6; D unclear. Germline lookup yields CDR1 SGHNT and CDR2 YENEEA. The germline V and J ends were trimmed by 5 bases and 0 bases, with 14 bases remaining between them. CDR3 length: 17 amino acids. CDR3 residues: CASSPLRISSYNSPLHF. CDR3 DNA sequence: TGTGCCAGCAGCCCTCTGAGAATCAGCTCCTATAATTCACCCCTCCACTTT.